This TCR beta chain was recovered during a study of PD-L1 blockade in urothelial cancer. Assay: immunoSEQ multiplex PCR; the TCRdb copy retains only in-frame clones and omits some. The top ten hold 8.8% of the sample, which has some 48,000 clones, 65% to 85% seen once. Time point defined: peripheral blood 6 weeks after treatment start. Germline loops: CDR1 MNHEY, CDR2 SVGAGI. This CDR3 is built from 15 residues. Deletions cut 2 bases from V and 7 bases from J, with 16 bases between. The receptor was derived from a man between 65 and 85 years old with urothelial cancer. Sample: PBMCs, taken around atezolizumab (anti-PD-L1) treatment. The V gene is TRBV6-5, the J gene TRBJ2-3; D possibly corresponds to TRBD1 (5 bases). The CDR3 nucleotides are TGTGCCAGCAGTTACGTCCAGGGTCCCACCAATACGCAGTATTTT. This translates into CASSYVQGPTNTQYF.